This TCR beta chain was sequenced in a study of OX40 agonist ivuxolimab in advanced cancers. Trimming took off 8 bases at V and 5 bases at J, with 12 bases between the two ends. This CDR3 region has 12 residues. CDR1 and CDR2 (germline): MNHNY, SVGAGI (reference sequence). Here immunoSEQ multiplex PCR was the method, and the copy in TCRdb shows in-frame clones only, minus some. The sample holds fewer than 90,000 clones; roughly 84% are singletons and the top ten take 0.25% to 0.35%. The rearrangement joins TRBV6-6 to TRBJ1-2; D gene unclear. The sequencing used CD4+ or CD8+ T cells sorted from blood, collected in a trial of the OX40 agonist ivuxolimab. The TCR was taken from an adult with an advanced solid tumor such as melanoma, head and neck, liver or kidney cancer. CDR3 DNA: TGTGCCAGCGGAGTTTTTGGTTATGGCTACACCTTC. Translating gives CASGVFGYGYTF.